This entry describes one T cell receptor (beta chain). Antigen: not known. This CDR3 is 14 amino acids long. The entry originates in a study of cytomegalovirus exposure and HLA in healthy donors. The study, taken as a whole, reports: Most likely, a cluster of highly shared sequence variants arose as a sequencing artifact. In an earlier analysis, about 87% or about 30%: the productive usage of most TCR beta V segments.

Use of 60 Vbeta and 13 Jbeta primers characterized the PCR. This table comes from immunoSEQ multiplex PCR, and its TCRdb copy is limited to in-frame clones, with some not included. The profile covers around 250,000 clones, with over 70% appearing a single time and about 7.3% taken by the ten largest. The sequence was collected from a woman aged 55 to 70 in good health and CMV-seropositive. This chain links TRBV21-1 with TRBJ1-2; the D call of TRBD1 is as the table states it, not checked on the DNA. TRBV21-1 is noted as a pseudogene. What was sequenced was PBMCs. CDR3 DNA sequence: TGTGCCAGCAGCAAACCCCCCCGCAGTTATGGCTACACCTTC. Translated, it gives CASSKPPRSYGYTF.